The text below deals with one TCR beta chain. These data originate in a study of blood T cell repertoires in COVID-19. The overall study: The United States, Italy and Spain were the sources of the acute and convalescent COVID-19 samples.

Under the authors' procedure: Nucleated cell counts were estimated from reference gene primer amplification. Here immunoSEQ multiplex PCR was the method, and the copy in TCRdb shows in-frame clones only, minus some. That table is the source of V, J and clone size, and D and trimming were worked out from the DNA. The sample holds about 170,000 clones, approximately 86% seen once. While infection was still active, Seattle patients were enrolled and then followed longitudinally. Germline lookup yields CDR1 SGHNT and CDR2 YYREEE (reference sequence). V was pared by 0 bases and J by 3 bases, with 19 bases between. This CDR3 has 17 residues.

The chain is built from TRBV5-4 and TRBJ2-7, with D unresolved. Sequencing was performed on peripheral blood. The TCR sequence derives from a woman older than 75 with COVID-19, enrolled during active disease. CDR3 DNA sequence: TGTGCCAGCAGCTTGGCCGGTAGTCGCGGCCTCAACTACGAGCAGTACTTC. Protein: CASSLAGSRGLNYEQYF.